The entry below describes one TCR beta chain. Its antigen is unidentified. In the PCR, 60 Vbeta and 13 Jbeta primers were used. Assay: immunoSEQ multiplex PCR; the TCRdb copy retains only in-frame clones and omits some. The profile covers 200,000 or so clones, with around 80% appearing a single time and 6.3% taken by the ten largest. The record originates from a study of cytomegalovirus exposure and HLA in healthy donors. Study as a whole: HLA-typed donors contributed around 85 million unique TCRs, which were held in an early data release. Study results and limitations: TCR beta V- and J-gene trimming, according to a later analysis, was linked to a missense DCLRE1C variant. For most TCR beta V segments, an earlier analysis put the productive rate at about 87% or about 30% of the time.

Sequenced input: PBMCs. The TCR comes from a man between 40 and 49 years old in good health and CMV-seropositive.

CDR3 sequence: CASSTYPETGRQPQHF. CDR3 coding DNA: TGTGCCAGCAGTACCTACCCGGAGACAGGGAGACAGCCCCAGCATTTT. The chain is built from TRBV28 and TRBJ1-5, with TRBD1 identical over 7 bases. The germline CDR1 and CDR2 sequences are MDHEN and SYDVKM. This CDR3 comprises 16 residues. Trimming removed 5 bases from V and 7 bases from J; junction bases left unmatched: 14.